This T cell receptor beta chain was sequenced during a study of a mutant IDH1 vaccine in newly diagnosed glioma. Study-wide context: Those enrolled had earlier been treated with radiotherapy, temozolomide, or both, mostly both.

General study points: Pseudoprogression appeared unlinked to shifts in leading peripheral T cell clonotypes.

As regards this clone: Its specificity is unknown.

TCRdb's copy holds only in-frame clones and misses some; the assay was immunoSEQ multiplex PCR. The table records roughly 70,000 clones, nearly 85% of them present only once. CDR1 is MNHNY, CDR2 SVGAGI, per germline (reference sequence). The CDR3 spans 15 residues. V dropped 2 bases and J dropped 2 bases, with 13 bases sitting between them. Time point here: week 23, last vaccination. Doses comprised 300 ug of mutant IDH1 20-mer peptide each, plus topical imiquimod. The source is a man aged 18 to 30 with glioma. The V call is TRBV6-6, the J call TRBJ2-7, with D hard to call. Specimen: PBMCs, collected from a glioma patient whose treatment included an IDH1 peptide vaccine. The CDR3 sequence is CASSYRAPKTYEQYF. The CDR3 DNA follows: TGTGCCAGCAGTTACAGGGCACCCAAGACCTACGAGCAGTACTTC.